The table lists the clone carrying this T cell receptor (beta chain) with a few counts. Its specificity is unknown. Averaging around 120 mL, one heparinised blood draw was given by each donor. Since all of the isolated RNA was reverse transcribed, expressed TCRB transcripts were what got sequenced. The repertoire was sequenced with immunoSEQ multiplex PCR; TCRdb's copy has only in-frame clones and lacks some. The sample holds about 320,000 clones, around 13% seen once. Germline V lookup: CDR1 SGHRS, CDR2 YFSETQ. The CDR3 runs 14 residues. Trimming removed 4 bases at V and 1 base at J, with 11 bases between. The sample originates from a study of beta chain features in type 1 diabetes. Study results and caveats: Sequencing used cDNA, and cells with high TCR expression could therefore be over-represented. The similarity of naive, central memory and Treg TCRB repertoires appeared greater among patients than among healthy donors. All four CD4+ subsets of Type 1 diabetes patients contained TCRB CDR3s that were moderately but significantly shorter.

The sequencing sample was made of central memory CD4+ T cells from blood. The chain uses TRBV5-1 and TRBJ1-1; unclear D gene. The sequence was obtained from a man aged 25 to 45 in good health. The CDR3 DNA reads TGCGCCAGCAGCCCAACAAAAGAGAACACTGAAGCTTTCTTT. The encoded protein is CASSPTKENTEAFF.